Shown below are 17 T cell receptor beta chains from a single sample sequenced in a study of T cell responses to AZD1222 COVID-19 vaccine. Some clones are missing from TCRdb's copy, which holds only in-frame ones; the method was immunoSEQ multiplex PCR. Altogether 100,000 to 150,000 clones are present, about 90% being singletons, with the ten largest covering roughly a tenth. Specimen: peripheral blood, collected on day 0 of AZD1222 vaccination. The receptor set was obtained from an adult in good health.

This clone turned up a few times. The chain couples TRBV7-2 to TRBJ2-7, with D perhaps TRBD2 (5 bases). CDR3 length: 14 residues. Trimming pared 2 bases from V and 4 bases from J, leaving 12 bases between. CDR1 is SGHTA and CDR2 is FQGNSA in the germline V gene. DNA of the CDR3: TGTGCCAGCAGCTTATATTTTCGGGAATACGAGCAGTACTTC. Encoded protein: CASSLYFREYEQYF.

This clone was found once. This chain joins TRBV11-2 and TRBJ1-2, with a tentative D call TRBD1 (5 bases). The germline CDR1 and CDR2 sequences are SGHAT and FQNNGV. Deletions cut 2 bases from V and 4 bases from J, with 11 bases between. This CDR3 comprises 14 residues. The DNA of the CDR3 is TGTGCCAGCAGCTTATCGGGGACGGGCTATGGCTACACCTTC. It translates to CASSLSGTGYGYTF.

The gene calls are TRBV7-9 and TRBJ1-2, with TRBD1 matching 10 bases. Per the germline V gene, CDR1 is SEHNR and CDR2 is FQNEAQ (reference sequence). The CDR3 is 14 residues long. J gave up 8 bases and V 5 bases, and 8 bases lay outside the gene matches. The CDR3 bases are TGTGCCAGCAGCGACAGGGGGCGTCGAGTGGGCTACACCTTC. This translates into CASSDRGRRVGYTF.

V usage is TRBV29-1 and J usage is TRBJ2-3; the D call may be TRBD1 or TRBD2 (5 bases each). Trimming shortened V by 4 bases and J by 8 bases, and 13 bases separated the two germline ends. This CDR3 spans 12 amino acids. Germline V CDR1 and CDR2: SQVTM, ANQGSEA. CDR3: CSVGSFGGTQYF. The CDR3 region has the DNA TGCAGCGTTGGCTCCTTTGGGGGTACGCAGTATTTT.

This chain joins TRBV24-1 and TRBJ2-2, with TRBD2 identical over 7 bases. The V gene end was trimmed by 0 bases and the J gene end by 0 bases; junction bases not matched to a gene: 3. Looked up from germline, CDR1 is KGHDR and CDR2 is SFDVKD. The CDR3 totals 17 residues. The CDR3 loop is CATSDLRLAANTGELFF. The DNA for the CDR3 is TGTGCCACCAGTGATTTGCGTCTAGCGGCGAACACCGGGGAGCTGTTTTTT.

The chain has TRBV15 and TRBJ2-7; TRBD1 might be the D (5 bases). The germline V and J ends were trimmed by 2 bases and 3 bases, with 17 bases remaining between them. Germline V CDR1 and CDR2: LNHNV, YYDKDF (reference sequence). The length of the CDR3 is 16 residues. CDR3: CATSRSTGGGFYEQYF. CDR3 nucleotide sequence: TGTGCCACCAGCAGATCAACAGGTGGTGGATTCTACGAGCAGTACTTC.

The chain is built from TRBV7-9 and TRBJ1-2, with 10 bases matching TRBD1. Germline V lookup: CDR1 SEHNR, CDR2 FQNEAQ (reference sequence). This CDR3 contains 13 residues. The J segment lost 8 bases and the V segment lost 4 bases, leaving 4 bases of the junction unmatched. The CDR3 loop reads CASSWTGGDGYTF. The CDR3 nucleotides are TGTGCCAGCAGCTGGACAGGGGGGGACGGCTACACCTTC.

This chain joins TRBV7-8 and TRBJ2-5; perhaps D is TRBD1 or TRBD2 (5 bases each). CDR1 SGHVS and CDR2 FQNEAQ come from the germline V gene. This CDR3 spans 14 amino acids. V was pared by 4 bases and J by 9 bases, with 18 bases between. CDR3 DNA: TGTGCCAGCAGCTCGGGACGTCCGGACGGGTCCCAGTACTTC. Its protein product is CASSSGRPDGSQYF.

This rearrangement joins TRBV5-1 to TRBJ2-1; weak D call: TRBD2 (6 bases). Looked up from germline, CDR1 is SGHRS and CDR2 is YFSETQ. This CDR3 comprises 17 residues. The V end was cut by 0 bases, the J end by 0 bases, with 13 bases between. CDR3 coding DNA: TGCGCCAGCAGCTTGGTTCTGGAGCGGGTCTCCTACAATGAGCAGTTCTTC. Translation: CASSLVLERVSYNEQFF.

This clone was seen once. The V gene is TRBV5-6, the J gene TRBJ1-5; TRBD1 might be the D (6 bases). Trimming pared 0 bases from V and 6 bases from J, leaving 10 bases between. This CDR3 spans 14 amino acids. From germline, CDR1 is SGHDT and CDR2 YYEEEE. Here the CDR3 DNA reads TGTGCCAGCAGCTTGGGTTCGGGGGCTCAGCCCCAGCATTTT. This sequence encodes CASSLGSGAQPQHF.

CDR3 amino acids: CASSLVDWATEAFF. The CDR3 nucleotides read TGTGCCAGCAGTTTGGTCGATTGGGCTACTGAAGCTTTCTTT. The chain is built from TRBV6-5 and TRBJ1-1, with D unclear. The CDR3 is made up of 14 amino acids. From germline, CDR1 is MNHEY and CDR2 SVGAGI. V was clipped by 4 bases and J by 5 bases, with 14 bases between them.

The chain combines TRBV11-2 with TRBJ1-3; no clear D gene. The germline gives CDR1 SGHAT, CDR2 FQNNGV. CDR3 length equals 15 residues. V was cut by 0 bases and J by 0 bases, with 6 bases left in between. The CDR3 bases are TGTGCCAGCAGCTTAGACCCAAGCTCTGGAAACACCATATATTTT. Protein product: CASSLDPSSGNTIYF.

In its sample, this clone was seen once. The chain uses TRBV4-2 and TRBJ1-2, with 9 bases aligning to TRBD1. This CDR3 is built from 16 residues. Germline loops: CDR1 LGHNA, CDR2 YNFKEQ. The J segment lost 3 bases and the V segment lost 0 bases, leaving 5 bases of the junction unmatched. The CDR3 loop is CASSQERGQGYYGYTF. The CDR3 nucleotides are TGTGCCAGCAGCCAAGAGAGGGGACAGGGTTACTATGGCTACACCTTC.

This chain joins TRBV10-2 and TRBJ2-1; 11 nucleotides agree with TRBD2. The CDR3 spans 16 residues. V was pared by 5 bases and J by 1 base, with 4 bases of the junction left unmatched. The germline V gene has CDR1 WSHSY and CDR2 SAAADI. The DNA for the CDR3 is TGCGCCAGCAGTCAGACTAGCGGGGATTCCTACAATGAGCAGTTCTTC. Its protein is CASSQTSGDSYNEQFF.

This chain joins TRBV14 and TRBJ2-1; 10 positions match TRBD1. There are 15 residues in the CDR3. The junction had 5 bases not matched to a gene; V was cut back by 1 base and J by 8 bases. Germline-derived CDR1 and CDR2 are SGHDN and FVKESK. The CDR3 protein is CASSQGGTGEDEQFF. The CDR3 nucleotides are TGTGCCAGCAGCCAAGGGGGGACAGGGGAGGATGAGCAGTTCTTC.

The chain combines TRBV7-9 with TRBJ1-6; D call uncertain. The CDR3 extends over 17 amino acids. Trimming took 1 base from V and 5 from J, leaving 15 bases between them. Germline lookup yields CDR1 SEHNR and CDR2 FQNEAQ (reference sequence). The CDR3 reads CASSLVVGSGNNSPLHF. The DNA for the CDR3 is TGTGCCAGCAGCTTAGTAGTAGGTTCGGGCAATAATTCACCCCTCCACTTT.

This clone appeared a single time. V gene TRBV6-5 combines with J gene TRBJ1-5, with TRBD1 matching 7 bases. The CDR3 totals 13 residues. The V and J ends lost 3 bases and 5 bases, in that order; junction bases with no gene match: 1. Germline V CDR1 and CDR2: MNHEY, SVGAGI. The CDR3 loop reads CASSYTGDQPQHF. As DNA, the CDR3 is TGTGCCAGCAGTTATACAGGGGATCAGCCCCAGCATTTT.